The 21 T cell receptor beta chains listed next were all sequenced from one sample in a study of cytomegalovirus exposure and HLA in healthy donors. Primers: 60 Vbeta forward and 13 Jbeta reverse. Only in-frame clones appear in the TCRdb table, and some are missing; sequencing was by immunoSEQ multiplex PCR. The table has 150,000 to 180,000 clones, 70% to 80% seen once; the top ten hold 4%. The source material was PBMCs. Every receptor here comes from a woman between 40 and 55 years old in good health and CMV-seronegative.

The chain links TRBV5-8 to TRBJ2-7; 7 bases align to TRBD1. Germline V CDR1 and CDR2: SGHTS, YDEGEE. The CDR3 has 14 residues. The V segment lost 5 bases and the J segment 6 bases; nucleotides outside the gene matches: 11. CDR3 in DNA: TGTGCCAGCAGTTATGACAGGGCCTCGTGCGAGCAGTACTTC. Translating it yields CASSYDRASCEQYF.

This clone was found a few times. CDR3: CASSLAGDSNSNQPQHF. Here the CDR3 DNA reads TGTGCCAGCAGCTTGGCAGGGGACAGTAATAGCAATCAGCCCCAGCATTTT. The chain uses TRBV5-6 and TRBJ1-5; 7 nucleotides match TRBD1. CDR3 length equals 17 residues. Germline values: CDR1 SGHDT, CDR2 YYEEEE. Trimming at V came to 0 bases and at J to 0 bases, leaving 6 bases not matched to a gene. The full variable domain, with the rest looked up from reference TRBV5-6 and TRBJ1-5, is DAGVTQSPTHLIKTRGQQVTLRCSPKSGHDTVSWYQQALGQGPQFIFQYYEEEERQRGNFPDRFSGHQFPNYSSELNVNALLLGDSALYLCASSLAGDSNSNQPQHFGDGTRLSIL.

The chain joins TRBV5-1 to TRBJ1-3; the match to TRBD1 covers 10 bases. Germline V CDR1 and CDR2: SGHRS, YFSETQ. The CDR3 covers 15 residues. V lost 2 bases, J lost 4 bases, and 3 bases stayed unmatched. Written as DNA, the CDR3 is TGCGCCAGCAGCTTCGACAGGGGGCAAGGAAACACCATATATTTT. This gives the protein CASSFDRGQGNTIYF.

The chain couples TRBV7-9 to TRBJ1-2, with D uncertain. Trimming shortened V by 1 base and J by 6 bases, and 9 bases separated the two germline ends. CDR3 size: 13 residues. Germline values: CDR1 SEHNR, CDR2 FQNEAQ (reference sequence). The CDR3 protein is CASSLGEGNGYTF. DNA of the CDR3: TGTGCCAGCAGCTTAGGGGAGGGTAATGGCTACACCTTC.

The chain's CDR3 is CASSHTNQPQHF. For the CDR3, the DNA is TGCGCCAGCAGCCACACTAATCAGCCCCAGCATTTT. The chain employs TRBV4-1 and TRBJ1-5; D ambiguous. The CDR3 loop spans 12 amino acids. From germline, CDR1 is MGHRA and CDR2 YSYEKL. The V and J ends lost 3 bases and 4 bases respectively, with 4 bases between them.

The V call is TRBV5-1, the J call TRBJ2-2, with 10 bases identical to TRBD1. Germline V lookup: CDR1 SGHRS, CDR2 YFSETQ. There are 16 residues in the CDR3. The J segment lost 4 bases and the V segment lost 4 bases, leaving 7 bases of the junction unmatched. This chain's CDR3 is CASSPVTGGSTGELFF. In DNA form, the CDR3 reads TGCGCCAGCAGCCCTGTGACAGGGGGCTCCACCGGGGAGCTGTTTTTT. Complete variable domain (other parts from reference TRBV5-1 and TRBJ2-2): KAGVTQTPRYLIKTRGQQVTLSCSPISGHRSVSWYQQTPGQGLQFLFEYFSETQRNKGNFPGRFSGRQFSNSRSEMNVSTLELGDSALYLCASSPVTGGSTGELFFGEGSRLTVL.

J is TRBJ1-1 and V is TRBV2; TRBD1 is a possible D gene (6 bases). This CDR3 spans 12 amino acids. Trimming cost V 2 bases and J 6 bases, with 7 bases left between them. The germline V gene encodes CDR1 SNHLY and CDR2 FYNNEI. The CDR3 DNA reads TGTGCCAGCAGTGAACAGGGGCCTGAAGCTTTCTTT. This sequence encodes CASSEQGPEAFF.

The gene calls are TRBV5-4 and TRBJ1-2; D call uncertain. The CDR3 runs to 15 residues. Trimming cost V 2 bases and J 6 bases, with 17 bases left between them. Per germline, CDR1 SGHNT and CDR2 YYREEE (reference sequence). DNA for the CDR3: TGTGCCAGCAGCTTAGTCGCGGGTAGTCTACATGGCTACACCTTC. Its protein is CASSLVAGSLHGYTF.

The CDR3 sequence is CASSYSGREQYF. The CDR3 nucleotides read TGTGCCAGCAGTTACTCGGGGCGTGAGCAGTATTTT. V is TRBV6-6 and J is TRBJ2-3; tentatively, D is TRBD1 (5 bases). Germline CDR1 reads MNHNY; CDR2 reads SVGAGI (reference sequence). The CDR3 has 12 amino acids. V was cut by 0 bases and J by 11 bases, with 9 bases left in between.

V gene TRBV13 combines with J gene TRBJ1-2; 8 bases match TRBD1. J lost 4 bases, V lost 8 bases, and 9 bases had no gene match. CDR3 length: 14 amino acids. CDR1 is PRHDT, CDR2 FYEKMQ, per germline (reference sequence). CDR3 bases: TGTGCCAGCGAGGGCAGGGGGCGCGGCTATGGCTACACCTTC. This codes for CASEGRGRGYGYTF.

The rearrangement joins TRBV7-9 to TRBJ2-1; TRBD2 aligns across 9 bases. Germline V lookup: CDR1 SEHNR, CDR2 FQNEAQ (reference sequence). The CDR3 totals 16 residues. V lost 1 base to trimming and J lost 6 bases; unmatched junction nucleotides: 7. The CDR3 loop reads CASSLVGGRAINEQFF. The CDR3 DNA reads TGTGCCAGCAGCTTAGTGGGCGGGAGGGCGATCAATGAGCAGTTCTTC.

J is TRBJ1-1 and V is TRBV6-5; TRBD1 is a possible D gene (5 bases). This CDR3 is 16 amino acids long. The V end was cut by 4 bases, the J end by 4 bases, with 19 bases between. CDR1 is MNHEY, CDR2 SVGAGI, per germline. In DNA, the CDR3 is TGTGCCAGCAGTTTGGAGACCATCCGGGGGAGCACTGAAGCTTTCTTT. The encoded protein is CASSLETIRGSTEAFF.

The J gene is TRBJ2-1, the V gene TRBV6-1, with TRBD2 matching over 10 bases. V gave up 1 base and J gave up 6 bases; unmatched junction bases: 3. CDR1 is MNHNS, CDR2 SASEGT, per germline. The CDR3 is made up of 15 amino acids. CDR3 sequence (DNA): TGTGCCAGCAGTGAAGAACTAGCGGGAAGCAATGAGCAGTTCTTC. Amino acid sequence: CASSEELAGSNEQFF.

This clone was observed a few times. The chain joins TRBV5-4 to TRBJ2-1; a weak D match, TRBD1 (5 bases). The CDR3 length is 15 residues. Germline lookup yields CDR1 SGHNT and CDR2 YYREEE (reference sequence). With 4 bases removed from V and 3 bases from J, the gap between germline ends came to 14 bases. CDR3 coding DNA: TGTGCCAGCAGCCTAAGACAGCTAAACTACAATGAGCAGTTCTTC. This gives the protein CASSLRQLNYNEQFF. Complete variable domain (other parts from reference TRBV5-4 and TRBJ2-1): ETGVTQSPTHLIKTRGQQVTLRCSSQSGHNTVSWYQQALGQGPQFIFQYYREEENGRGNFPPRFSGLQFPNYSSELNVNALELDDSALYLCASSLRQLNYNEQFFGPGTRLTVL.

The V call is TRBV11-3, the J call TRBJ2-7; weak D call: TRBD2 (7 bases). The germline V gene has CDR1 SGHNT and CDR2 YENEEA. V was trimmed by 6 bases and J by 2 bases, leaving 11 bases between them. The CDR3 has 13 amino acids. The CDR3 reads CASRGGLTYEQYF. In DNA form, the CDR3 reads TGTGCCAGCAGGGGGGGGCTAACCTACGAGCAGTACTTC.

This rearrangement joins TRBV25-1 to TRBJ2-3; no firm D call. Germline assignment: CDR1 MGHDK and CDR2 SYGVNS. Trimming took 2 bases from V and 0 from J, leaving 3 bases between them. CDR3 size: 13 residues. In nucleotides, the CDR3 is TGTGCCAGCAGTGAACCTAGCACAGATACGCAGTATTTT. Protein product: CASSEPSTDTQYF.

The chain is built from TRBV4-1 and TRBJ2-1; weak D call: TRBD2 (5 bases). The length of the CDR3 is 15 residues. The germline V gene encodes CDR1 MGHRA and CDR2 YSYEKL. Trimming took off 0 bases at V and 3 bases at J, with 9 bases between the two ends. CDR3 bases: TGCGCCAGCAGCCAAGAGGGGAGTCTCTACAATGAGCAGTTCTTC. Its protein is CASSQEGSLYNEQFF.

The chain has TRBV27 and TRBJ1-1; the D gene is possibly TRBD1 (5 bases). The CDR3 totals 14 residues. V was cut by 6 bases and J by 4 bases, with 15 bases left in between. The germline V gene encodes CDR1 MNHEY and CDR2 SMNVEV (reference sequence). The CDR3 sequence: CASSTRQTLTEAFF. The DNA of the CDR3 is TGTGCCAGCAGCACGCGACAGACCCTCACTGAAGCTTTCTTT.

V is TRBV5-1 and J is TRBJ2-5; a weak D match, TRBD2 (6 bases). V was shortened by 7 bases and J by 5 bases, with 24 bases between the two germline ends. CDR3 length: 16 residues. Per the germline V gene, CDR1 is SGHRS and CDR2 is YFSETQ. CDR3 DNA sequence: TGCGCCAGCGACGTAAGCGGGCGGGGAAGGGAGGAGACCCAGTACTTC. Residues: CASDVSGRGREETQYF.

In this sample, this clone turned up a few times. This chain connects TRBV4-1 to TRBJ2-7; TRBD1 matches 10 bases. This CDR3 is 15 amino acids long. Germline CDR1 MGHRA, CDR2 YSYEKL. The trim removed 4 bases at V and 7 bases at J, leaving 10 bases unmatched. CDR3 bases: TGCGCCAGCAGCCCCGGGGGACAGGGGACGGGGGAGCAGTACTTC. This translates into CASSPGGQGTGEQYF.

The genes are TRBV7-6 and TRBJ2-5; D is unresolved. The CDR3 runs to 13 residues. V was shortened by 0 bases and J by 5 bases, with 7 bases between the two germline ends. CDR1 and CDR2 from the germline V gene are SGHVS and FNYEAQ. The CDR3 coding sequence is TGTGCCAGCAGCTTAGCCGCGGCTGAGACCCAGTACTTC. Its protein is CASSLAAAETQYF.